A single sample is the source of the 8 T cell receptor beta chains below, sequenced in a study of PD-L1 blockade in urothelial cancer. TCRdb's table, derived via immunoSEQ multiplex PCR, lists solely in-frame clones and lacks some. Here the sample spans more than 80,000 clones, 82% being singletons. The specimen comprised PBMCs, sampled around atezolizumab (anti-PD-L1) treatment. The source of these receptors is a man between 65 and 79 years old with urothelial cancer.

The chain combines TRBV18 with TRBJ2-7; 9 nucleotides line up with TRBD1. The junction had 8 bases not matched to a gene; V was cut back by 4 bases and J by 1 base. Germline V gene data show CDR1 as KGHSH and CDR2 as LQKENI. This CDR3 is built from 16 residues. CDR3 coding DNA: TGTGCCAGCTCACGAACCGGGACAGGGTATTCCTACGAGCAGTACTTC. The encoded protein is CASSRTGTGYSYEQYF.

The rearrangement links TRBV5-1 to TRBJ2-3; 8 positions agree with TRBD2. The CDR3 runs to 16 residues. Unmatched junction bases numbered 10, after V lost 4 bases and J lost 3 bases. Germline V CDR1 and CDR2: SGHRS, YFSETQ. This CDR3 is CASSLGLAGKTDTQYF. In DNA, the CDR3 is TGCGCCAGCAGCCTGGGCTTAGCGGGGAAAACAGATACGCAGTATTTT.

This clone was seen a handful of times. This CDR3 reads CAISEASGRMDEQYF. The CDR3 DNA sequence: TGTGCCATCAGTGAGGCTAGCGGGAGAATGGACGAGCAGTACTTC. The chain recombines TRBV10-3 with TRBJ2-7; the match to TRBD2 covers 10 bases. The germline CDR1 and CDR2 sequences are ENHRY and SYGVKD. The CDR3 is 15 amino acids. V gave up 2 bases and J gave up 5 bases; unmatched junction bases: 6.

V is TRBV9 and J is TRBJ2-5; 15 bases fit TRBD2. V shed 3 bases, J shed 5 bases, and the junction held 5 bases outside the gene matches. The CDR3 covers 16 residues. CDR1 SGDLS and CDR2 YYNGEE come from the germline V gene. The CDR3 here is CASSAGLAGGQETQYF. CDR3 sequence (DNA): TGTGCCAGCAGCGCCGGACTAGCGGGGGGGCAGGAGACCCAGTACTTC.

The chain recombines TRBV27 with TRBJ2-2, with D uncertain. CDR1 and CDR2 (germline): MNHEY, SMNVEV (reference sequence). The CDR3 contains 15 residues. Trimming stripped 3 bases from V and 2 bases from J, with 10 bases between. CDR3 sequence reads: CASSFLPVNTGELFF. Written as DNA, the CDR3 is TGTGCCAGCAGTTTTTTACCGGTTAACACCGGGGAGCTGTTTTTT.

The J gene is TRBJ1-5, the V gene TRBV10-1; D not certain. Germline CDR1 WNHNN, CDR2 SYGVQD (reference sequence). Between the trimmed V and J ends, which lost 4 bases and 5 bases, there was a span of 6 bases. This CDR3 is built from 12 residues. The CDR3, as DNA: TGCGCCAGCAGTGTAGGAGATCAGCCCCAGCATTTT. This translates into CASSVGDQPQHF.

Here the CDR3 DNA reads TGTGCCAGCAGTTTCTCCCTCGGGGGTTCGGGCTACACCTTC. This sequence encodes CASSFSLGGSGYTF. The J gene is TRBJ1-2, the V gene TRBV6-5, with a possible D match to TRBD1 (5 bases). The CDR3 runs to 14 residues. Germline V gene data show CDR1 as MNHEY and CDR2 as SVGAGI. Between the trimmed V and J ends, which lost 4 bases and 8 bases, there was a span of 17 bases.

CDR3 loop: CSVDFGQGYEQYF. CDR3 coding DNA: TGCAGCGTGGACTTCGGACAGGGCTACGAGCAGTACTTC. The chain uses TRBV29-1 and TRBJ2-7, with 8 bases that match TRBD1. This CDR3 region has 13 residues. Germline assignment: CDR1 SQVTM and CDR2 ANQGSEA. The junction had 7 bases not matched to a gene; V was cut back by 6 bases and J by 3 bases.